The rows below give T cell receptor beta chains drawn from one sample of a study of blood T cell repertoires in COVID-19. Here immunoSEQ multiplex PCR was the method, and the copy in TCRdb shows in-frame clones only, minus some. The repertoire holds more than 450,000 clones, with approximately 90% as singletons. Sequenced material: PBMCs or T cells enriched from blood (not recorded which). The receptors were sampled from a woman between 18 and 29 years old who had recovered from COVID-19. Each CDR3 is given with its conserved first and last residue. Each record gives: clone size, V gene, J gene, CDR3 length, D gene, CDR3 protein, CDR3 DNA. A D gene is named only where the DNA matches it firmly. Size is omitted from some rows. Given values are once, few, many or a class for expanded clones.

>few|TRBV3-1/TRBV3-2|TRBJ1-2|11|-
CASSPGDGYTF
TGTGCCAGCAGCCCAGGGGACGGCTACACCTTC
>-|TRBV29-1|TRBJ2-1|11|-
CSVELGNEQFF
TGCAGCGTTGAACTCGGGAATGAGCAGTTCTTC
>-|TRBV30|TRBJ2-2|12|TRBD2
CAWGRDTGELFF
TGTGCCTGGGGGAGGGACACCGGGGAGCTGTTTTTT
>-|TRBV20-1|TRBJ2-3|11|-
CSAGLRDTQYF
TGCAGTGCGGGCCTTCGGGATACGCAGTATTTT
>-|TRBV29-1|TRBJ1-1|14|-
CSVGDGEVDTEAFF
TGCAGCGTTGGGGACGGGGAGGTGGACACTGAAGCTTTCTTT
>-|TRBV6-5|TRBJ1-2|16|-
CASSYGPRGHSYGYTF
TGTGCCAGCAGTTACGGCCCGCGGGGGCATTCCTATGGCTACACCTTC
>-|TRBV7-9|TRBJ1-1|13|-
CASSPSSDTEAFF
TGTGCCAGCAGCCCCTCCAGCGACACTGAAGCTTTCTTT
>-|TRBV5-1|TRBJ2-2|15|-
CASSPRTRRTGELFF
TGCGCCAGCAGCCCAAGGACAAGACGCACCGGGGAGCTGTTTTTT
>-|TRBV25-1|TRBJ2-2|12|-
CASSGLTGELFF
TGTGCCAGCAGTGGACTCACCGGGGAGCTGTTTTTT
>few|TRBV11-2|TRBJ1-4|16|-
CASSLDREATNEKLFF
TGTGCCAGCAGCTTAGACAGGGAAGCAACTAATGAAAAACTGTTTTTT
>few|TRBV5-4|TRBJ2-7|13|-
CASSSPPGDEQYF
TGTGCCAGCAGCTCCCCCCCCGGGGACGAGCAGTACTTC
>-|TRBV5-8|TRBJ2-7|17|-
CASSLGVGGFNSYEQYF
TGTGCCAGCAGCTTGGGAGTTGGCGGGTTCAACTCCTACGAGCAGTACTTC
>-|TRBV24-1|TRBJ2-7|11|-
CAISYIYEQYF
TGTGCCATTTCCTATATCTACGAGCAGTACTTC
>-|TRBV7-2|TRBJ2-7|13|-
CASRPVDTYEQYF
TGTGCCAGCCGTCCGGTTGATACCTACGAGCAGTACTTC
>once|TRBV5-1|TRBJ1-2|13|TRBD1
CASSRTGGSGYTF
TGCGCCAGCAGCAGGACAGGGGGTAGTGGCTACACCTTC
>-|TRBV5-1|TRBJ2-7|15|-
CASSFDSSSSYEQYF
TGCGCCAGCAGCTTCGACAGCTCGAGCTCCTACGAGCAGTACTTC
>-|TRBV5-5|TRBJ2-3|17|TRBD1
CASSSSVRQGAGGSQYF
TGTGCCAGCAGCTCCTCCGTCAGACAGGGGGCGGGTGGGTCGCAGTATTTT
>-|TRBV7-2|TRBJ2-3|14|-
CASSLRGGEDTQYF
TGTGCCAGCAGCTTGAGGGGGGGGGAAGATACGCAGTATTTT
>-|TRBV3-1/TRBV3-2|TRBJ2-1|17|TRBD2
CASSHPHGGAAYNEQFF
TGTGCCAGCAGCCACCCCCACGGGGGGGCCGCCTACAATGAGCAGTTCTTC
>-|TRBV11-3|TRBJ1-1|13|TRBD1
CASSSGGNTEAFF
TGTGCCAGCAGCTCAGGGGGGAACACTGAAGCTTTCTTT
>-|TRBV5-6|TRBJ2-3|17|-
CASSFWTGYLRTDTQYF
TGTGCCAGCAGCTTTTGGACGGGATACCTTCGCACAGATACGCAGTATTTT
>-|TRBV5-1|TRBJ1-1|14|-
CASSWSGANTEAFF
TGCGCCAGCAGCTGGAGTGGGGCCAACACTGAAGCTTTCTTT
>-|TRBV28|TRBJ1-2|16|-
CASSSPTGTVYYGYTF
TGTGCCAGCAGCTCACCAACAGGGACGGTGTACTATGGCTACACCTTC
>-|TRBV29-1|TRBJ1-5|15|TRBD1
CRVGTGMRVSQPQHF
TGCAGGGTCGGGACAGGGATGCGAGTAAGTCAGCCCCAGCATTTT
>-|TRBV19|TRBJ2-7|14|TRBD1
CASSIGQGAREQYF
TGTGCCAGTAGTATCGGCCAGGGGGCGCGGGAGCAGTACTTC
>-|TRBV7-9|TRBJ2-5|13|-
CASSFRESETQYF
TGTGCCAGCAGCTTCCGCGAATCCGAGACCCAGTACTTC
>-|TRBV3-1/TRBV3-2|TRBJ1-1|14|-
CASSQDPQNTEAFF
TGTGCCAGCAGCCAAGATCCCCAGAACACTGAAGCTTTCTTT
>-|TRBV28|TRBJ2-7|16|-
CASSLGQGPVSYEQYF
TGTGCCAGCAGTTTAGGCCAGGGGCCAGTCTCCTACGAGCAGTACTTC
>-|TRBV19|TRBJ2-1|15|TRBD1
CASSLGQGFYNEQFF
TGTGCCAGTAGTTTAGGACAGGGTTTCTACAATGAGCAGTTCTTC
>-|TRBV6-2/TRBV6-3|TRBJ2-7|16|TRBD2
CASSKRGASGGYEQYF
TGTGCCAGCAGTAAGCGGGGGGCCTCCGGGGGCTACGAGCAGTACTTC
>-|TRBV10-3|TRBJ1-2|14|-
CAISESGHNYGYTF
TGTGCCATCAGTGAGTCAGGACACAACTATGGCTACACCTTC
>-|TRBV28|TRBJ2-3|16|TRBD2
CASSFGTSGSTDTQYF
TGTGCCAGCAGTTTCGGGACTAGCGGAAGCACAGATACGCAGTATTTT
>-|TRBV24-1|TRBJ2-3|13|-
CATSDALADTQYF
TGTGCCACCAGTGACGCTCTAGCTGATACGCAGTATTTT
>-|TRBV7-8|TRBJ1-3|15|TRBD1
CASSSGGQPKNTIYF
TGTGCCAGCAGCTCAGGGGGACAGCCAAAAAACACCATATATTTT
>-|TRBV6-5|TRBJ2-5|13|-
CASTQGGRETQYF
TGTGCCAGCACCCAAGGAGGTCGAGAGACCCAGTACTTC
>-|TRBV2|TRBJ1-2|16|-
CASKIAGARGDYGYTF
TGTGCCAGCAAAATCGCGGGGGCCCGAGGGGACTATGGCTACACCTTC
>-|TRBV5-4|TRBJ1-2|13|TRBD1
CASSFDREYGYTF
TGTGCCAGCAGCTTCGACAGGGAATATGGCTACACCTTC
>-|TRBV3-1/TRBV3-2|TRBJ1-4|14|TRBD1
CASSPDRGSEKLFF
TGTGCCAGCAGCCCTGACAGGGGAAGTGAAAAACTGTTTTTT
>once|TRBV28|TRBJ2-2|16|TRBD1
CASSSPGQGAAGELFF
TGTGCCAGCAGTTCTCCGGGACAGGGGGCGGCCGGGGAGCTGTTTTTT
>-|TRBV28|TRBJ1-1|13|-
CASGKGVNTEAFF
TGTGCCAGCGGGAAAGGGGTGAACACTGAAGCTTTCTTT
>-|TRBV18|TRBJ2-1|15|TRBD1
CASSPGQGKSNEQFF
TGTGCCAGCTCACCGGGACAGGGGAAAAGTAATGAGCAGTTCTTC
>-|TRBV30|TRBJ1-2|12|-
CAWSQGAGGYTF
TGTGCCTGGAGCCAAGGGGCAGGCGGCTACACCTTC
>-|TRBV7-9|TRBJ2-7|12|-
CASTLVGHEQYF
TGTGCCAGCACCCTAGTGGGGCACGAGCAGTACTTC
>once|TRBV4-1|TRBJ1-2|16|TRBD1
CASSQQTRTGGYGYTF
TGCGCCAGCAGCCAACAAACCCGGACAGGGGGATATGGCTACACCTTC
>-|TRBV5-5|TRBJ2-3|12|-
CASSLKPGTQYF
TGTGCCAGCAGCTTGAAACCAGGGACGCAGTATTTT
>-|TRBV30|TRBJ2-2|15|TRBD2
CAWGPVAGDTGELFF
TGTGCCTGGGGACCCGTAGCGGGGGACACCGGGGAGCTGTTTTTT
>-|TRBV5-1|TRBJ1-3|13|-
CASKGEAGNTIYF
TGCGCCAGCAAAGGGGAAGCTGGGAACACCATATATTTT
>-|TRBV10-3|TRBJ1-2|14|TRBD1
CAISDLTGGFGYTF
TGTGCCATCAGTGACCTAACAGGGGGCTTTGGCTACACCTTC
>once|TRBV2|TRBJ1-6|16|-
CASSEDRGSYNSPLHF
TGTGCCAGCAGTGAAGACCGGGGCTCCTATAATTCACCCCTCCACTTT
>-|TRBV20-1|TRBJ2-1|13|-
CSASLGVVNEQFF
TGCAGTGCTAGTCTCGGGGTAGTGAATGAGCAGTTCTTC
>-|TRBV19|TRBJ1-2|13|TRBD1
CASSTRQGYGYTF
TGTGCCAGTAGTACTCGACAGGGGTATGGCTACACCTTC
>few|TRBV27|TRBJ1-2|12|TRBD1
CASSSGGYGYTF
TGTGCCAGCAGTTCAGGGGGCTATGGCTACACCTTC
>-|TRBV30|TRBJ1-4|13|-
CAWSWQNNEKLFF
TGTGCCTGGAGTTGGCAGAACAATGAAAAACTGTTTTTT
>-|TRBV5-6|TRBJ1-5|14|TRBD1
CASSLLTGDQPQHF
TGTGCCAGCAGCTTGTTAACAGGGGATCAGCCCCAGCATTTT
>-|TRBV5-1|TRBJ1-2|15|TRBD1
CASSSFGQGSYGYTF
TGCGCCAGCAGCTCCTTCGGACAGGGCAGCTATGGCTACACCTTC